These 23 T cell receptor beta chains share one sample of origin, sequenced in a study of blood T cells in healthy people across ages. PCR was performed a second time for 7 to 11 cycles using a sample-barcoded 5' primer and a J-beta primer mix. TCRdb reprocessed the 5' RACE reads via MiXCR and lists one record per CDR3 protein. Seen here are 1.5 million to 1.9 million distinct CDR3 sequences, about 45% observed once, and the top ten hold around 4%. Specimen: blood. All receptors derive from a woman between 18 and 29 years old in good health.

The chain has TRBV5-1 and TRBJ2-3; TRBD1 matches at 11 bases. V shed 4 bases, J shed 0 bases, and the junction held 7 bases outside the gene matches. CDR3 size: 17 residues. Germline V gene sequence: CDR1 SGHRS, CDR2 YFSETQ. CDR3 in amino acids: CASSGTGGLRSTDTQYF. DNA for the CDR3: TGCGCCAGCAGCGGGACAGGGGGTCTTCGTAGCACAGATACGCAGTATTTT.

This clonotype was picked up a small number of times. The J gene is TRBJ2-3, the V gene TRBV6-6; D is ambiguous. CDR3 length equals 14 residues. Germline assignment: CDR1 MNHNY and CDR2 SVGAGI (reference sequence). Trimming removed 1 base at V and 0 bases at J, with 5 bases between. The CDR3 DNA reads TGTGCCAGCAGTTACTTCAGTAGCACAGATACGCAGTATTTT. This encodes CASSYFSSTDTQYF.

The J gene is TRBJ2-7, the V gene TRBV30; 9 nucleotides align to TRBD1. Germline V gives CDR1 GTSNPN, CDR2 SVGIG (reference sequence). The CDR3 length is 13 residues. With V trimmed by 3 bases and J by 6 bases, 6 bases remained unmatched. CDR3 in amino acids: CAWRGTGISEQYF. The CDR3 region has the DNA TGTGCCTGGAGAGGGACAGGGATTAGCGAGCAGTACTTC.

The rearrangement joins TRBV6-5 to TRBJ1-2; 9 bases align to TRBD1. Germline trimming cut 4 bases from V and 6 bases from J; bases unmatched to any gene: 6. The CDR3 has 14 amino acids. Germline lookup yields CDR1 MNHEY and CDR2 SVGAGI. The CDR3 DNA is TGTGCCAGCAGTTGGGGACAGGGAAAGAATGGCTACACCTTC. Translating gives CASSWGQGKNGYTF.

The chain links TRBV2 to TRBJ2-1; the match to TRBD2 covers 9 bases. Unmatched junction bases numbered 3, after V lost 4 bases and J lost 2 bases. Per the germline V gene, CDR1 is SNHLY and CDR2 is FYNNEI. This CDR3 is built from 15 residues. The CDR3 loop is CASSGLAEAYNEQFF. Here the CDR3 DNA reads TGTGCCAGCAGTGGACTAGCGGAGGCCTACAATGAGCAGTTCTTC. Full variable domain (missing parts from reference TRBV2 and TRBJ2-1): EPEVTQTPSHQVTQMGQEVILRCVPISNHLYFYWYRQILGQKVEFLVSFYNNEISEKSEIFDDQFSVERPDGSNFTLKIRSTKLEDSAMYFCASSGLAEAYNEQFFGPGTRLTVL.

The chain uses TRBV6-6 and TRBJ1-5; D is unresolved. The CDR3 covers 13 residues. Trimming stripped 8 bases from V and 1 base from J, with 9 bases between. Germline CDR1 reads MNHNY; CDR2 reads SVGAGI (reference sequence). CDR3 amino acids: CASALVSNQPQHF. The CDR3 DNA is TGTGCCAGCGCCTTAGTAAGCAATCAGCCCCAGCATTTT.

V usage is TRBV7-2 and J usage is TRBJ2-3, with D uncertain. The V end lost 4 bases, the J end lost 2 bases, and 13 bases lay between the germline ends. This CDR3 has 15 residues. In germline, CDR1 is SGHTA, CDR2 FQGNSA. In nucleotides, the CDR3 is TGTGCCAGCAGCTCTGCCAGCTTATCCACAGATACGCAGTATTTT. Protein product: CASSSASLSTDTQYF.

Comments on this clonotype: A single base separates this from a much larger clone, so it may be a read error. The V and J genes are TRBV20-1 and TRBJ2-3, with 8 bases fitting TRBD2. CDR1 and CDR2 from the germline V gene are DFQATT and SNEGSKA (reference sequence). J lost 4 bases, V lost 1 base, and 7 bases had no gene match. The CDR3 runs 15 residues. CDR3 bases: TGCAGTGCTAGAGTCCACGGGAGGGAAGCAGATACGCAGTATTTT. Its translation: CSARVHGREADTQYF.

The J gene is TRBJ2-5, the V gene TRBV15; TRBD1 agrees at 7 bases. The J call may be in error: the DNA end matches TRBJ2-7 better. The CDR3 is 15 residues long. Germline CDR1 and CDR2: LNHNV and YYDKDF (reference sequence). The CDR3 region has the DNA TGTGCCACCAGCAGGGACAGGATTTTCTCCTACGAGCAGTACTTC. Amino acid sequence: CATSRDRIFSYEQYF.

This clonotype has a handful of counts. The V and J genes are TRBV4-1 and TRBJ2-3; possibly TRBD1 for D (6 bases). Trimming left V 0 bases short and J 1 base short, with 11 bases between. CDR3 size: 16 residues. From germline, CDR1 is MGHRA and CDR2 YSYEKL. The CDR3 protein is CASSQDPNRGTDTQYF. In DNA form, the CDR3 reads TGCGCCAGCAGCCAAGATCCCAACAGGGGCACAGATACGCAGTATTTT.

The chain recombines TRBV12-3 or TRBV12-4 with TRBJ1-5; tentatively, D is TRBD1 (5 bases). The CDR3 loop spans 13 amino acids. Trimming took 6 bases from V and 6 from J, leaving 12 bases between them. The DNA of the CDR3 is TGTGCCAGCAGCCGAGTGGGGGGTCAGCCCCAGCATTTT. Translating it yields CASSRVGGQPQHF.

The chain has TRBV2 and TRBJ2-2, with D perhaps TRBD1 (6 bases). The CDR3 length is 15 residues. Germline CDR1 and CDR2: SNHLY and FYNNEI. Trimming pared 2 bases from V and 0 bases from J, leaving 7 bases between. CDR3 sequence (DNA): TGTGCCAGCAGTGAACGGGACACGAACACCGGGGAGCTGTTTTTT. Amino acid sequence: CASSERDTNTGELFF.

The gene calls are TRBV5-1 and TRBJ2-1; 9 nucleotides match TRBD2. Germline assignment: CDR1 SGHRS and CDR2 YFSETQ. Germline trimming cut 3 bases from V and 6 bases from J; bases unmatched to any gene: 13. The CDR3 length is 17 residues. The chain's CDR3 is CASSWRSGTSRFNEQFF. The CDR3 DNA is TGCGCCAGCAGCTGGCGCTCCGGGACTAGCCGATTCAATGAGCAGTTCTTC.

The chain uses TRBV10-3 and TRBJ2-3; no clear D. The ends were cut back, 4 bases at V and 4 bases at J, with 6 bases in the middle. From germline, CDR1 is ENHRY and CDR2 SYGVKD. The CDR3 length is 12 residues. The CDR3 nucleotides are TGTGCCATCAGTGGACCTTCAGATACGCAGTATTTT. Protein sequence: CAISGPSDTQYF.

This chain connects TRBV12-3 or TRBV12-4 to TRBJ2-7; 16 bases are a match to TRBD2. The J call may be incorrect, as the DNA end agrees better with TRBJ2-5. This CDR3 is built from 17 residues. The CDR3 spells CASSAPGLAGGRETQYF. The CDR3, as DNA: TGTGCCAGCAGTGCACCGGGACTAGCGGGGGGGCGAGAGACCCAGTACTTC.

As regards this clonotype: A read error may be the cause here, since a much bigger clone is one base away. This rearrangement joins TRBV12-3 or TRBV12-4 to TRBJ2-7, with TRBD1 as a possible D gene (6 bases). The CDR3 runs 14 residues. Trimming pared 6 bases from V and 2 bases from J, leaving 14 bases between. In DNA, the CDR3 is TGTGCCAGCAGGTTCGCGCAGGGGCCCTACGAGCAGTACTTC. This gives the protein CASRFAQGPYEQYF.

This clonotype has only a few counts. CDR3 sequence (DNA): TGTGCCAGCAGCCCCGGAGGGTTAAACACCGGGGAGCTGTTTTTT. Encoded protein: CASSPGGLNTGELFF. J is TRBJ2-2 and V is TRBV7-2; a possible D gene is TRBD2 (6 bases). The CDR3 length is 15 residues. Germline lookup yields CDR1 SGHTA and CDR2 FQGNSA. Trimming cost V 5 bases and J 2 bases, with 12 bases left between them.

This clonotype was picked up many times. This chain uses TRBV6-5 with TRBJ2-5; D is unclear. The CDR3 is 15 amino acids. In germline, CDR1 is MNHEY, CDR2 SVGAGI. Trimming pared 1 base from V and 0 bases from J, leaving 9 bases between. DNA of the CDR3: TGTGCCAGCAGTTACTTAGATCGGTACCAAGAGACCCAGTACTTC. Protein product: CASSYLDRYQETQYF.

The chain carries TRBV15 and TRBJ2-1, with D perhaps TRBD2 (5 bases). V lost 1 base, J lost 6 bases, and 10 bases lay in between. Germline CDR1 reads LNHNV; CDR2 reads YYDKDF (reference sequence). The CDR3 covers 14 residues. The CDR3 loop reads CATSRVSVGNEQFF. The CDR3 DNA reads as TGTGCCACCAGCAGAGTTAGCGTTGGCAATGAGCAGTTCTTC.

This clonotype was seen just once. The chain uses TRBV2 and TRBJ2-1; D not certain. The V end lost 6 bases, the J end lost 6 bases, and 6 bases lay between the germline ends. CDR1 SNHLY and CDR2 FYNNEI come from the germline V gene. CDR3 length equals 11 residues. The CDR3 DNA reads as TGTGCCAGCAGACTCACCAATGAGCAGTTCTTC. Amino acids: CASRLTNEQFF.

In its sample, this clonotype was seen a few times. J is TRBJ1-2 and V is TRBV3-1; D is possibly TRBD1 (6 bases). Germline lookup yields CDR1 LGHDT and CDR2 YNNKEL (reference sequence). The CDR3 extends over 13 amino acids. Deletions cut 5 bases from V and 8 bases from J, with 15 bases between. The CDR3 loop reads CASSRGIVDGYTF. CDR3 nucleotides: TGTGCCAGCAGCAGGGGGATAGTAGACGGCTACACCTTC. Full variable domain (rest looked up from reference TRBV3-1 and TRBJ1-2): DTAVSQTPKYLVTQMGNDKSIKCEQNLGHDTMYWYKQDSKKFLKIMFSYNNKELIINETVPNRFSPKSPDKAHLNLHINSLELGDSAVYFCASSRGIVDGYTFGSGTRLTVV.

The rearrangement links TRBV23-1 to TRBJ1-2; TRBD1 aligns across 8 bases. TRBV23-1 is annotated as an ORF whose role is uncertain. The CDR3 contains 17 residues. The V gene end was trimmed by 3 bases and the J gene end by 5 bases; junction bases not matched to a gene: 14. CDR3 in amino acids: CASSQGGQGAFSYGYTF. CDR3 nucleotide sequence: TGCGCCAGCAGTCAGGGCGGGCAGGGGGCTTTCTCTTATGGCTACACCTTC.

This chain links TRBV7-2 with TRBJ2-5, with 9 bases aligning to TRBD1. The J call may be wrong; the DNA end is better matched by TRBJ2-7. Germline V gene data show CDR1 as SGHTA and CDR2 as FQGNSA. This CDR3 spans 14 amino acids. Here the CDR3 reads CASSLGQGIHEQYF. CDR3 in DNA: TGTGCCAGCAGCCTGGGACAGGGTATACACGAGCAGTACTTC.